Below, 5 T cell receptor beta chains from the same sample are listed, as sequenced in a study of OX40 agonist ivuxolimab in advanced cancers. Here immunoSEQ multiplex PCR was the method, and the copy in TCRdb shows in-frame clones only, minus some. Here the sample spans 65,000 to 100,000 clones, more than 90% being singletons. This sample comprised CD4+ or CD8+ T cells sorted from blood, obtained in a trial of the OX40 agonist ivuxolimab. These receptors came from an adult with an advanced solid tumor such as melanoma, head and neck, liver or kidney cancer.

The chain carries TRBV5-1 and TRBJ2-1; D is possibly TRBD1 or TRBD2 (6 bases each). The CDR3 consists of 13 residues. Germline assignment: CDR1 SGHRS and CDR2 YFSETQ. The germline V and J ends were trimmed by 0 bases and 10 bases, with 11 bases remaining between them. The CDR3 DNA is TGCGCCAGCAGCTTGGACGGGGGCTGGGAGCAGTTCTTC. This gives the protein CASSLDGGWEQFF.

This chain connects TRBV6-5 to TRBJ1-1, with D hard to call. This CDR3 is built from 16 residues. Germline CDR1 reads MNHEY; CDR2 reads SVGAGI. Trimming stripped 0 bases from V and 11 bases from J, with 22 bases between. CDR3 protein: CASSYSLAPGNPQAFF. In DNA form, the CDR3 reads TGTGCCAGCAGTTACTCTTTGGCCCCCGGGAACCCCCAGGCTTTCTTT.

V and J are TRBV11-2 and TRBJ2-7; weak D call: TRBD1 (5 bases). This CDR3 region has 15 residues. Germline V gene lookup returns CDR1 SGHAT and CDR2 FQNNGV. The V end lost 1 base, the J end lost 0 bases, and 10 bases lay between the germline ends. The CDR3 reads CASSLGAGNSYEQYF. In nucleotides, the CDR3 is TGTGCCAGCAGCTTAGGAGCAGGGAACTCCTACGAGCAGTACTTC.

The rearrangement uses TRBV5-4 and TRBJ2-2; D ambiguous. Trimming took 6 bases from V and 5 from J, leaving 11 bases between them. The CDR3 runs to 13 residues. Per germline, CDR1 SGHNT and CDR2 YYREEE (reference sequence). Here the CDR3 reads CASTPAGTGELFF. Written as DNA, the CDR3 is TGTGCCAGCACCCCGGCTGGGACCGGGGAGCTGTTTTTT.

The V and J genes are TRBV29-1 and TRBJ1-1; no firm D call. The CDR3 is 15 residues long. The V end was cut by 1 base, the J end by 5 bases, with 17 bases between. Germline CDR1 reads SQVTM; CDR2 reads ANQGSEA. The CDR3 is CSVEVVVTRWTEAFF. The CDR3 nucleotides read TGCAGCGTTGAAGTAGTAGTCACCCGATGGACTGAAGCTTTCTTT.